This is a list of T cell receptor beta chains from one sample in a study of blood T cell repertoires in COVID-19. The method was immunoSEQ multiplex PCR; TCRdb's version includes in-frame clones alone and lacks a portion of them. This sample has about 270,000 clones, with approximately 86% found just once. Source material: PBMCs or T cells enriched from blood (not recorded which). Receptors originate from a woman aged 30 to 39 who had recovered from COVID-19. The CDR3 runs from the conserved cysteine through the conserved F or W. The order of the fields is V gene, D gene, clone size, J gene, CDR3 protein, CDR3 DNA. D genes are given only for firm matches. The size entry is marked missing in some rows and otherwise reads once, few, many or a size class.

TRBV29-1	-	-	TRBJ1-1	CSVARQVANTEAFF	TGCAGCGTTGCGAGACAGGTTGCGAACACTGAAGCTTTCTTT
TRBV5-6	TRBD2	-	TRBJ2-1	CASSLGLALAGNEQFF	TGTGCCAGCAGCTTGGGTCTAGCACTAGCGGGGAATGAGCAGTTCTTC
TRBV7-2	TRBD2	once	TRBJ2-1	CASSYTSGGAHEQFF	TGTGCCAGCAGCTATACTAGCGGGGGGGCCCATGAGCAGTTCTTC
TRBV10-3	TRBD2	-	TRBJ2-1	CAISVGGSLWHEQFF	TGTGCCATCAGTGTGGGCGGGAGTCTTTGGCATGAGCAGTTCTTC
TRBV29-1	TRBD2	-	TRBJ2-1	CSAPLAGGRYNEQFF	TGCAGCGCTCCCTTAGCGGGAGGACGATACAATGAGCAGTTCTTC
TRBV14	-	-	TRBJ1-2	CASSQGQGNHGYTF	TGTGCCAGCAGCCAAGGTCAGGGGAATCATGGCTACACCTTC
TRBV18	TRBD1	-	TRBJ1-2	CASSRGTGAGNYGYTF	TGTGCCAGCTCACGAGGGACAGGAGCGGGCAACTATGGCTACACCTTC
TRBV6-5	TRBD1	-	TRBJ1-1	CASSYSAGGRAEAFF	TGTGCCAGCAGTTACTCCGCAGGGGGTAGGGCTGAAGCTTTCTTT
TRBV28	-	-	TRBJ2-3	CASLRPPNTQYF	TGTGCCAGCTTGCGTCCCCCTAATACGCAGTATTTT
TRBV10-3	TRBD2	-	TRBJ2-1	CAIWPGGTHNEQFF	TGTGCCATCTGGCCGGGAGGAACCCACAATGAGCAGTTCTTC
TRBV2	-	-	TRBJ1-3	CASSEHEGNTIYF	TGTGCCAGCAGTGAACATGAGGGAAACACCATATATTTT
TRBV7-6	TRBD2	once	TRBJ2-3	CASSSGLAVDTDTQYF	TGTGCCAGCAGCTCCGGACTAGCGGTTGACACAGATACGCAGTATTTT
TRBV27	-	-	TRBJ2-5	CASSFPPHRSLETQYF	TGTGCCAGCAGTTTCCCCCCACACAGATCGCTAGAGACCCAGTACTTC
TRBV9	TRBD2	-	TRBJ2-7	CASSANPGTSGTTSYEQYF	TGTGCCAGCAGCGCTAATCCCGGGACTAGCGGGACGACCTCCTACGAGCAGTACTTC
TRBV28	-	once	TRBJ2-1	CASSLFRLTRDNEQFF	TGTGCCAGCAGTTTATTTCGCCTGACTAGAGACAATGAGCAGTTCTTC
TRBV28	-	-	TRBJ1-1	CASSLRTVTEAFF	TGTGCCAGCAGTTTAAGGACAGTAACTGAAGCTTTCTTT
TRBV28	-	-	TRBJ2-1	CASRHATSFGEQFF	TGTGCCAGCAGGCATGCTACTAGCTTCGGTGAGCAGTTCTTC
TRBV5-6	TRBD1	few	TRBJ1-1	CASSFDRGDWMNTEAFF	TGTGCCAGCAGTTTCGACAGGGGCGATTGGATGAACACTGAAGCTTTCTTT
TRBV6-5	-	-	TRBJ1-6	CASSPEPRVLHF	TGTGCCAGCAGCCCCGAACCCCGGGTACTCCACTTT
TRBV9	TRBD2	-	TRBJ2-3	CASSFSGRTDTQYF	TGTGCCAGCAGCTTTAGCGGGAGGACGGATACGCAGTATTTT
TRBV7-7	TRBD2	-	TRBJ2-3	CASSPLTSGGNTQYF	TGTGCTAGCAGCCCTCTGACTAGCGGGGGGAATACGCAGTATTTT